These 14 T cell receptor beta chains were all obtained from the same sample, sequenced in a study of cytomegalovirus exposure and HLA in healthy donors. Both 60 Vbeta primers and 13 Jbeta primers went into the PCR. Data came from immunoSEQ multiplex PCR; TCRdb stores just in-frame clones and leaves some out. The table records approximately 160,000 clones, 70% to 85% of them present only once. The sample was PBMCs. These receptors originate from a woman in her 30s in good health and CMV-seronegative.

The chain uses TRBV5-1 and TRBJ2-5; D remains unclear. The J call is uncertain, as TRBJ2-7 better fits the DNA end. The CDR3 loop spans 14 amino acids. The germline CDR1 and CDR2 sequences are SGHRS and YFSETQ. CDR3 nucleotide sequence: TGCGCCAGCAGCCGGCCGACGACAACTTACGAGCAGTACTTC. Translating it yields CASSRPTTTYEQYF.

This clone showed up just a few times. V is TRBV11-2 and J is TRBJ1-2; 7 bases fit TRBD1. Germline values: CDR1 SGHAT, CDR2 FQNNGV. The CDR3 sequence is 15 residues long. The trim removed 2 bases at V and 3 bases at J, leaving 6 bases unmatched. CDR3 sequence (DNA): TGTGCCAGCAGCTTACTCTCACAGGGGTACTATGGCTACACCTTC. This translates into CASSLLSQGYYGYTF.

This chain connects TRBV6-5 to TRBJ1-3; no firm D call. This CDR3 has 13 residues. The V end lost 4 bases, the J end lost 4 bases, and 8 bases lay between the germline ends. CDR1 and CDR2 (germline): MNHEY, SVGAGI. CDR3 amino acids: CASSSLGGNTIYF. In DNA form, the CDR3 reads TGTGCCAGCAGTTCGCTAGGAGGAAACACCATATATTTT.

The rearrangement links TRBV27 to TRBJ1-5; possible D gene TRBD1, 5 bases. Germline V gives CDR1 MNHEY, CDR2 SMNVEV (reference sequence). This CDR3 comprises 17 residues. Trimming stripped 2 bases from V and 3 bases from J, with 17 bases between. The CDR3 here is CASSLGQGFATNQPQHF. The DNA for the CDR3 is TGTGCCAGCAGTTTAGGTCAGGGATTTGCCACCAATCAGCCCCAGCATTTT.

This chain uses TRBV5-1 with TRBJ1-1, with 7 bases identical to TRBD1. Looked up from germline, CDR1 is SGHRS and CDR2 is YFSETQ. The J segment lost 1 base and the V segment lost 1 base, leaving 4 bases of the junction unmatched. CDR3 length: 15 amino acids. The DNA for the CDR3 is TGCGCCAGCAGCTTGACAGGGGACCCGAACACTGAAGCTTTCTTT. Amino acid sequence: CASSLTGDPNTEAFF.

This chain links TRBV5-1 with TRBJ2-1, with a tentative D call TRBD2 (5 bases). The CDR3 has 14 amino acids. V lost 4 bases, J lost 8 bases, and 16 bases lay in between. Germline CDR1 is SGHRS and CDR2 is YFSETQ. CDR3 bases: TGCGCCAGCAGCGTACCTACTGGTAGCGATGAGCAGTTCTTC. Encoded protein: CASSVPTGSDEQFF.

V is TRBV5-1 and J is TRBJ2-5; possibly TRBD1 for D (6 bases). Trimming pared 6 bases from V and 5 bases from J, leaving 17 bases between. This CDR3 region has 14 residues. Germline assignment: CDR1 SGHRS and CDR2 YFSETQ. CDR3 sequence: CASTGHTIRETQYF. The CDR3 DNA sequence: TGCGCCAGCACGGGACACACAATTAGGGAGACCCAGTACTTC.

This clone was counted a few times. This chain connects TRBV30 to TRBJ1-2; D call uncertain. This CDR3 region has 13 residues. Trimming pared 5 bases from V and 5 bases from J, leaving 15 bases between. CDR1 and CDR2 (germline): GTSNPN, SVGIG (reference sequence). In DNA form, the CDR3 reads TGTGCCTGGTTTGGAAGGATAGCATATGGCTACACCTTC. It is translated as CAWFGRIAYGYTF. Complete variable domain (other parts from reference TRBV30 and TRBJ1-2): SQTIHQWPATLVQPVGSPLSLECTVEGTSNPNLYWYRQAAGRGLQLLFYSVGIGQISSEVPQNLSASRPQDRQFILSSKKLLLSDSGFYLCAWFGRIAYGYTFGSGTRLTVV.

This clone has just a few counts. The chain links TRBV7-2 to TRBJ1-1, with D unclear. CDR3 length: 13 residues. Trimming shortened V by 3 bases and J by 0 bases, and 5 bases separated the two germline ends. Per the germline V gene, CDR1 is SGHTA and CDR2 is FQGNSA. The chain's CDR3 is CASSFVMNTEAFF. The CDR3 DNA sequence: TGTGCCAGCAGCTTTGTAATGAACACTGAAGCTTTCTTT.

The V call is TRBV2, the J call TRBJ2-1, with 10 bases identical to TRBD2. Per germline, CDR1 SNHLY and CDR2 FYNNEI. V trimming: 7 bases; J trimming: 4 bases; junction bases outside the gene matches: 7. This CDR3 is 15 amino acids long. This CDR3 is CASTWTSGAYNEQFF. The CDR3, as DNA: TGTGCCAGCACCTGGACTAGCGGAGCTTACAATGAGCAGTTCTTC.

The chain uses TRBV4-2 and TRBJ2-1; the match to TRBD2 covers 7 bases. Looked up from germline, CDR1 is LGHNA and CDR2 is YNFKEQ. There are 15 residues in the CDR3. V shed 4 bases, J shed 7 bases, and the junction held 10 bases outside the gene matches. CDR3 protein: CASSLGLDPWNEQFF. The CDR3 DNA reads as TGTGCCAGCAGCCTCGGACTAGATCCGTGGAATGAGCAGTTCTTC.

V usage is TRBV6-5 and J usage is TRBJ1-1, with TRBD1 as a possible D gene (5 bases). This CDR3 contains 16 residues. Trimming cost V 0 bases and J 0 bases, with 11 bases left between them. Germline CDR1 reads MNHEY; CDR2 reads SVGAGI. CDR3: CASSYSTGELNTEAFF. In nucleotides, the CDR3 is TGTGCCAGCAGTTACTCGACGGGGGAATTGAACACTGAAGCTTTCTTT.

Points on this clone: Other nucleotide sequences from this sample produce the same CDR3. The chain links TRBV9 to TRBJ1-1; D not certain. The germline V gene encodes CDR1 SGDLS and CDR2 YYNGEE. The V gene lost 0 bases and the J gene lost 4 bases, with 7 bases spanning the gap. This CDR3 comprises 13 residues. The CDR3 spells CASSVAEGTEAFF. The CDR3 DNA reads as TGTGCCAGCAGCGTAGCGGAGGGCACTGAAGCTTTCTTT.

The V gene is TRBV2, the J gene TRBJ1-2, with D perhaps TRBD1 (6 bases). Between the trimmed V and J ends, which lost 0 bases and 10 bases, there was a span of 18 bases. The CDR3 contains 15 residues. Germline V CDR1 and CDR2: SNHLY, FYNNEI. Here the CDR3 reads CASSEAIGGAGDYTF. In nucleotides, the CDR3 is TGTGCCAGCAGTGAAGCGATTGGGGGCGCCGGTGACTACACCTTC.